This T cell receptor beta chain is drawn from a study of blood T cell repertoires in COVID-19. Study background: Italy, Spain and the United States were the sources of the convalescent and acute COVID-19 samples. PBMCs, B-cell-depleted T cells, or T cells provided the cDNA or gDNA that made up the material.

The CDR3 runs 13 residues. V shed 1 base and J shed 7 bases, with 11 bases lying between them. From germline, CDR1 is MNHEY and CDR2 SMNVEV (reference sequence). In the source study's methods: Amplification with reference gene primers provided the estimates of nucleated cell counts. Measured with immunoSEQ multiplex PCR; TCRdb has only the in-frame clones, and not every one. The D gene and trimming were derived from the DNA, and the V and J assignments and clone size from that table. The sample records roughly 110,000 clones, approximately 88% being singletons. The specimen was peripheral blood. The clonotype originates from a man in his fifties with active or convalescent COVID-19. V and J are TRBV27 and TRBJ2-7, with a weak D call TRBD2 (5 bases). The CDR3 bases are TGTGCCAGCAGTTTATGGCCCGGGGATGAGCAGTACTTC. Protein sequence: CASSLWPGDEQYF.